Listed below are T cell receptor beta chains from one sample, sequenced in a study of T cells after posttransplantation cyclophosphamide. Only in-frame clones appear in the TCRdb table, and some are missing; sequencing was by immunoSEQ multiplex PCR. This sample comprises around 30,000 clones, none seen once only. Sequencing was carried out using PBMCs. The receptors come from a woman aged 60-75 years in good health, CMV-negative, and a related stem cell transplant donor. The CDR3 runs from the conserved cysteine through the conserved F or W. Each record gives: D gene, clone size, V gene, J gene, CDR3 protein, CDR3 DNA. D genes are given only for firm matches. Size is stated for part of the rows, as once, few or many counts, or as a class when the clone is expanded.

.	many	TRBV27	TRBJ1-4	CASSLSAGTNEKLFF	TGTGCCAGCAGTTTATCCGCAGGAACTAATGAAAAACTGTTTTTT
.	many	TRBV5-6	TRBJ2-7	CASSFGSLNEQYF	TGTGCCAGCAGCTTTGGTAGTCTAAACGAGCAGTACTTC
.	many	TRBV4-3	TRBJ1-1	CASSHGQINTEAFF	TGCGCCAGCAGCCACGGACAGATTAACACTGAAGCTTTCTTT
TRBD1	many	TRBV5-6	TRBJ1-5	CASSFGRGQQPQHF	TGTGCCAGCAGCTTTGGTAGGGGGCAGCAGCCCCAGCATTTT
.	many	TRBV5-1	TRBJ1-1	CASSSAGRGYTEAFF	TGCGCCAGCAGCTCGGCGGGCAGGGGTTACACTGAAGCTTTCTTT
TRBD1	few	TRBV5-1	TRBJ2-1	CASSRPDRQNNEQFF	TGCGCCAGCAGCCGTCCGGACAGGCAAAACAATGAGCAGTTCTTC
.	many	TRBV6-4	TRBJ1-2	CASSQGKSYGYTF	TGTGCCAGCTCCCAAGGCAAGAGCTATGGCTACACCTTC
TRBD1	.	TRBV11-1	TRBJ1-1	CASSLSRGAVAEAFF	TGTGCCAGCAGCTTATCCAGGGGGGCGGTGGCTGAAGCTTTCTTT
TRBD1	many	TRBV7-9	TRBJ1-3	CASSNGRGLVNTIYF	TGTGCCAGCAGTAACGGCAGGGGGCTAGTAAACACCATATATTTT
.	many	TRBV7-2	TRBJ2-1	CASSSYGGSDNEQFF	TGTGCCAGCAGCTCTTATGGGGGCTCGGACAATGAGCAGTTCTTC
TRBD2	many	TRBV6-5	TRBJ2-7	CASSYSLAGGYEQYF	TGTGCCAGCAGTTACTCGCTAGCGGGAGGCTACGAGCAGTACTTC